This TCR beta chain comes out of a study of T cell responses to AZD1222 COVID-19 vaccine. The ends were cut back, 6 bases at V and 1 base at J, with 16 bases in the middle. CDR3 length: 16 amino acids. Germline-derived CDR1 and CDR2 are ENHRY and SYGVKD. This table comes from immunoSEQ multiplex PCR, and its TCRdb copy is limited to in-frame clones, with some not included. This sample yields more than 95,000 clones, of which about nine tenths are seen a single time; 4% to 5.5% belongs to the top ten. This chain links TRBV10-3 with TRBJ1-3, with TRBD1 as a possible D gene (5 bases). The sample consisted of peripheral blood, taken on day 0 of AZD1222 vaccination. This sequence originates from an adult in good health. CDR3 loop: CAISPQGLGSGNTIYF. As DNA, the CDR3 is TGTGCCATCAGCCCTCAGGGCCTAGGTTCTGGAAACACCATATATTTT.